This T cell receptor (beta chain) originates from a study of control samples from healthy donors and cancer patients. Sequencing used immunoSEQ multiplex PCR; TCRdb keeps in-frame clones, though not all of them. The data hold about 130,000 clones, with about 88% observed a single time. Germline V lookup: CDR1 KGHSY, CDR2 FQNENV. This CDR3 has 13 amino acids. Trimming shortened V by 6 bases and J by 4 bases, and 12 bases separated the two germline ends. V and J are TRBV16 and TRBJ1-2; D gene uncertain. The clonotype comes from a man between 45 and 60 years old in good health. Sequenced: blood. The CDR3: CASSLFSAYGYTF. The DNA of the CDR3 is TGTGCCAGCAGTCTGTTCAGCGCCTATGGCTACACCTTC.